The rows below give T cell receptor beta chains drawn from one sample of a study of Ad26.COV2.S vaccination and SARS-CoV-2 variants. The method was immunoSEQ multiplex PCR; TCRdb's version includes in-frame clones alone and lacks a portion of them. The data hold about 350,000 clones, with around 90% observed a single time. The material was peripheral blood, obtained after recovery from COVID-19. These TCRs come from a human donor who had recovered from COVID-19. CDR3s include the opening cysteine and the closing phenylalanine or tryptophan. D genes are given only for firm matches. Clone size is shown for a subset of rows, as once, few, many or a class of expanded clone.

D | size | J | V | CDR3 | DNA
. | . | TRBJ2-3 | TRBV12-3/TRBV12-4 | CASRLQVPDTQYF | TGTGCCAGCAGGTTGCAGGTCCCAGATACGCAGTATTTT
. | . | TRBJ1-1 | TRBV9 | CASSAEQRTEAFF | TGTGCCAGCAGCGCTGAGCAGAGGACTGAAGCTTTCTTT
. | . | TRBJ2-7 | TRBV11-2 | CASSFAQGHSYEQYF | TGTGCCAGCAGCTTCGCGCAGGGACACTCCTACGAGCAGTACTTC
. | . | TRBJ1-4 | TRBV4-3 | CASSQDYSYNEKLFF | TGCGCCAGCAGCCAAGATTACAGTTATAATGAAAAACTGTTTTTT
. | once | TRBJ2-2 | TRBV11-2 | CASSSNRVAGELFF | TGTGCCAGCAGCTCAAACAGGGTTGCCGGGGAGCTGTTTTTT
TRBD1 | . | TRBJ2-3 | TRBV7-3 | CASSLSGGITDTQYF | TGTGCCAGCAGCTTGTCAGGGGGAATAACAGATACGCAGTATTTT
TRBD1 | . | TRBJ1-1 | TRBV10-3 | CAIGGQPLNTEAFF | TGTGCCATCGGGGGACAGCCCTTGAACACTGAAGCTTTCTTT
. | . | TRBJ1-1 | TRBV5-1 | CASSLGVDTEAFF | TGCGCCAGCAGCTTGGGTGTGGACACTGAAGCTTTCTTT
TRBD2 | . | TRBJ2-5 | TRBV11-2 | CASSPGTKQETQYF | TGTGCCAGCAGCCCGGGGACTAAACAAGAGACCCAGTACTTC
. | few | TRBJ1-2 | TRBV12-5 | CASGRGSGGYTF | TGTGCTAGTGGGAGGGGAAGTGGTGGCTACACCTTC
TRBD1 | . | TRBJ1-1 | TRBV19 | CASSIVATGVEAFF | TGTGCCAGTAGTATAGTGGCGACAGGGGTTGAAGCTTTCTTT
. | . | TRBJ1-6 | TRBV27 | CASSPEWDTNSPLHF | TGTGCCAGCAGTCCCGAGTGGGATACAAATTCACCCCTCCACTTT
. | . | TRBJ2-7 | TRBV18 | CASSPPLHLLEQYF | TGTGCCAGCTCACCACCCTTACACCTTTTGGAGCAGTACTTC
. | . | TRBJ1-4 | TRBV10-2 | CASSDNRVEEKLFF | TGCGCCAGCAGTGATAACCGAGTGGAGGAAAAACTGTTTTTT